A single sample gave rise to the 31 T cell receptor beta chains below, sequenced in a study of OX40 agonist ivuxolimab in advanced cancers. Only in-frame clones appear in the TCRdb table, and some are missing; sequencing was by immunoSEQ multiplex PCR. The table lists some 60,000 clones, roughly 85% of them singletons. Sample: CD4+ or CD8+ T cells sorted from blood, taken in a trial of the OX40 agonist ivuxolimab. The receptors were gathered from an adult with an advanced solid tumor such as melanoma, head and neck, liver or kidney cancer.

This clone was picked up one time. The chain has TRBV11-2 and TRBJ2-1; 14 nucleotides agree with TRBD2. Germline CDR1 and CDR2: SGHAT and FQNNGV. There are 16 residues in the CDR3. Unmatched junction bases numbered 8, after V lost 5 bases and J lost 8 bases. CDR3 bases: TGTGCCAGCAGCCCCCAGGGACTAGCGGGAGTCCATGAGCAGTTCTTC. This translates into CASSPQGLAGVHEQFF.

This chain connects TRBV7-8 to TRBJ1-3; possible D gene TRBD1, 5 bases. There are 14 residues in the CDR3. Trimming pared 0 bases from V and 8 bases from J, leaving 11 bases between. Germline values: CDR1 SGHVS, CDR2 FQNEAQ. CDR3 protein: CASSLAQWGDTIYF. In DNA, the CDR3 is TGTGCCAGCAGCTTAGCGCAATGGGGGGACACCATATATTTT.

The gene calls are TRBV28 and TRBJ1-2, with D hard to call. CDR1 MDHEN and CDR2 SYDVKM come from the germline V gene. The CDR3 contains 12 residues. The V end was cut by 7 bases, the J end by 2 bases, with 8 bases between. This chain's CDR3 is CASKTPNYGYTF. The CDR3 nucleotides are TGTGCCAGCAAGACACCAAACTATGGCTACACCTTC.

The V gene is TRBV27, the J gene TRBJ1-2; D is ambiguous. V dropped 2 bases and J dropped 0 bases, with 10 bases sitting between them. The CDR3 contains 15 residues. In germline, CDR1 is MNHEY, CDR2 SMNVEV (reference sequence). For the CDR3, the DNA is TGTGCCAGCAGTTTACGGCAACAGACTAACTATGGCTACACCTTC. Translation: CASSLRQQTNYGYTF.

This chain's CDR3 is CASQRGNTIYF. In DNA form, the CDR3 reads TGTGCCAGCCAAAGGGGAAACACCATATATTTT. The chain employs TRBV6-4 and TRBJ1-3; no firm D call. V was cut by 8 bases and J by 4 bases, with 6 bases left in between. This CDR3 has 11 amino acids. Germline CDR1 is MRHNA and CDR2 is SNTAGT.

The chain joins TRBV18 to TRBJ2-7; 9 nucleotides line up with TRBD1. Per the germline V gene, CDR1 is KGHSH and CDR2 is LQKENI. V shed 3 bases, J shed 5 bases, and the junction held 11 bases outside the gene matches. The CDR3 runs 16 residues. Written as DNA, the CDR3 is TGTGCCAGCTCACCCTCCCGCGGGACAGGGCACCACGAGCAGTACTTC. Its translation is CASSPSRGTGHHEQYF.

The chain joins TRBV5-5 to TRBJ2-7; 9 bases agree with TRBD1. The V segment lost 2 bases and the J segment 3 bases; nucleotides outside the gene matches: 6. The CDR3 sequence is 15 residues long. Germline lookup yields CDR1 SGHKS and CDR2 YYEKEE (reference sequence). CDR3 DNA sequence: TGTGCCAGCAGCTTAGTTGGGGACAGGGACTACGAGCAGTACTTC. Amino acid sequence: CASSLVGDRDYEQYF. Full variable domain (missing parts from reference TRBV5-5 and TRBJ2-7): DAGVTQSPTHLIKTRGQQVTLRCSPISGHKSVSWYQQVLGQGPQFIFQYYEKEERGRGNFPDRFSARQFPNYSSELNVNALLLGDSALYLCASSLVGDRDYEQYFGPGTRLTVT.

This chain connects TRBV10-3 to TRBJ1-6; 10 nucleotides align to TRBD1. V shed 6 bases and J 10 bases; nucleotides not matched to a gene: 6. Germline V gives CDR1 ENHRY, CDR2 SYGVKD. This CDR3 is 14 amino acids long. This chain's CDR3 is CAISTGTGESPLHF. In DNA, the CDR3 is TGTGCCATCAGCACCGGGACAGGGGAATCACCCCTCCACTTT.

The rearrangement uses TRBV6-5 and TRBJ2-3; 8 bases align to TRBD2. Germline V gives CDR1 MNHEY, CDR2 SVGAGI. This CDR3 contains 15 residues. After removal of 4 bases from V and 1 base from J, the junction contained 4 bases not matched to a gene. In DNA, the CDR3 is TGTGCCAGCAGTTCCGGGCGGGGGGGCACAGATACGCAGTATTTT. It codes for CASSSGRGGTDTQYF.

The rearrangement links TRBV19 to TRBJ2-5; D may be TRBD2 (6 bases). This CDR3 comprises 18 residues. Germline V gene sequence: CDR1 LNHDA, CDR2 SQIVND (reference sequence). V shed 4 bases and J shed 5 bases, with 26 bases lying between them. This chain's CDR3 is CASSKGSAGMALGETQYF. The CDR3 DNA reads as TGTGCCAGTAGTAAAGGGTCGGCGGGGATGGCGCTCGGGGAGACCCAGTACTTC.

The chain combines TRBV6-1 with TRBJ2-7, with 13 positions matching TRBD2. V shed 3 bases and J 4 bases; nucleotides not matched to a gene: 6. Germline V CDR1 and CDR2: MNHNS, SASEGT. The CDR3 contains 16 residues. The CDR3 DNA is TGTGCCAGCAGTGATCCCAGGACTAGCGGGAGTTACGAGCAGTACTTC. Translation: CASSDPRTSGSYEQYF.

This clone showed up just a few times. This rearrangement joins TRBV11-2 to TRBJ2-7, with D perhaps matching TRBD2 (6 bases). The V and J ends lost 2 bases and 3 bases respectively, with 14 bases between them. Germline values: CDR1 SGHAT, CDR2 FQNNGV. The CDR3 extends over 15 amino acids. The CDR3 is CASSLQGLSYYEQYF. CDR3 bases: TGTGCCAGCAGCTTACAAGGACTATCATACTACGAGCAGTACTTC.

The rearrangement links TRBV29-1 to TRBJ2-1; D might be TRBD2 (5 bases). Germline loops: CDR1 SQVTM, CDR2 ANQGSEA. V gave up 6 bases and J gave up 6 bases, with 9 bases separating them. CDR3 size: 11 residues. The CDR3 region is CSVWERNEQFF. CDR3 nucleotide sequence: TGCAGCGTCTGGGAGCGCAATGAGCAGTTCTTC.

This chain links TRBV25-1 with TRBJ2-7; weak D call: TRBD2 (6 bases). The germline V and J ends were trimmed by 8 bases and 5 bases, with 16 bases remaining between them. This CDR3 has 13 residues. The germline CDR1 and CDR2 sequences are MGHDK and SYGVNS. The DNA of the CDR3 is TGTGCCAGCCGGGGGACCCCCGGGCACGAGCAGTACTTC. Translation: CASRGTPGHEQYF.

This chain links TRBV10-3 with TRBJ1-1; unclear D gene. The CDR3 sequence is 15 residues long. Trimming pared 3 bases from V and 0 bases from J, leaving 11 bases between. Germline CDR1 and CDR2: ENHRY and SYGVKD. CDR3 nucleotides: TGTGCCATCAGTGAACCCGGACCGATGAACACTGAAGCTTTCTTT. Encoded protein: CAISEPGPMNTEAFF.

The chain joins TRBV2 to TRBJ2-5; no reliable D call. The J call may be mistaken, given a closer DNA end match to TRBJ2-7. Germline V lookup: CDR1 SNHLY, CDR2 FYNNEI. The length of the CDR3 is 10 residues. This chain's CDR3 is CASSGYEQYF. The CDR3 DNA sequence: TGTGCCAGCAGCGGCTACGAGCAGTACTTC.

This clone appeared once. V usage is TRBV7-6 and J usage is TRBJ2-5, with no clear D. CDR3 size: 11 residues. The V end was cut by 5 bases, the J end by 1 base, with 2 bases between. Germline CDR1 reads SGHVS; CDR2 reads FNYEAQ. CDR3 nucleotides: TGTGCCAGCAGCCTCCAAGAGACCCAGTACTTC. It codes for CASSLQETQYF.

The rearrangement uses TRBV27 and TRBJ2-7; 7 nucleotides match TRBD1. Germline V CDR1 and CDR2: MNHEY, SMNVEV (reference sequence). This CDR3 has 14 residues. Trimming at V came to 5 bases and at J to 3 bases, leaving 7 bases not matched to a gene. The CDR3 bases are TGTGCCAGCAGTCCCCGGGACAGCCTCTACGAGCAGTACTTC. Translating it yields CASSPRDSLYEQYF.

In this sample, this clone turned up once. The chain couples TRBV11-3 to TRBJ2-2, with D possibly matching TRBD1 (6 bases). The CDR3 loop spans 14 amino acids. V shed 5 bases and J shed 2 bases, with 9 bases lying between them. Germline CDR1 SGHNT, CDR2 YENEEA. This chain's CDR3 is CASSRTANTGELFF. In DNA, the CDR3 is TGTGCCAGCAGCCGGACAGCTAACACCGGGGAGCTGTTTTTT.

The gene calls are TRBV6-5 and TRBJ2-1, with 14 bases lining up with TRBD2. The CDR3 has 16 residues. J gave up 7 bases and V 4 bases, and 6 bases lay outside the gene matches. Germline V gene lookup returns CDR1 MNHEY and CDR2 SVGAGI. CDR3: CASSLRLAGGPNEQFF. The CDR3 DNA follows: TGTGCCAGCAGTTTGAGACTAGCGGGAGGGCCGAATGAGCAGTTCTTC.

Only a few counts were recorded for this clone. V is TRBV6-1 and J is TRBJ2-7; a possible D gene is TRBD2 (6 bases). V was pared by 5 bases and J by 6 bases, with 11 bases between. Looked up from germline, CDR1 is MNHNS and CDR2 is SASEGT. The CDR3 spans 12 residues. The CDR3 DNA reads TGTGCCAGCAGTAGGCGGGGTCGCGAGCAGTACTTC. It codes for CASSRRGREQYF.

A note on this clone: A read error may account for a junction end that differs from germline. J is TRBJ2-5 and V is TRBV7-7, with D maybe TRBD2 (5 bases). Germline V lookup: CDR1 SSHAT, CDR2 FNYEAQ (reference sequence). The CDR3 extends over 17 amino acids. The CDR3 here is CASSLSPPKAGQETQYF. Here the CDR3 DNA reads TGTGCTAGCAGCTTATCCCCCCCCAAGGCGGGTCAAGAGACCCAGTACTTC.

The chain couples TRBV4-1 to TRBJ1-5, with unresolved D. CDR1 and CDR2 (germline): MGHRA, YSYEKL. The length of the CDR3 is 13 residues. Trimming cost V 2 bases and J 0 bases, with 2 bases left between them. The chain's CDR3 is CASSQSSNQPQHF. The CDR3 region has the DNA TGCGCCAGCAGCCAAAGTAGCAATCAGCCCCAGCATTTT.

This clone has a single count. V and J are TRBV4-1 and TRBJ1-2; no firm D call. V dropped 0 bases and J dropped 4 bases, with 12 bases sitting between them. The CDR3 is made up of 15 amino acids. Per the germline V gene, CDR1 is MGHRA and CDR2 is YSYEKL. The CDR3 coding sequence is TGCGCCAGCAGCCAAGAGTGGGAGGGTGGCTATGGCTACACCTTC. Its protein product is CASSQEWEGGYGYTF.

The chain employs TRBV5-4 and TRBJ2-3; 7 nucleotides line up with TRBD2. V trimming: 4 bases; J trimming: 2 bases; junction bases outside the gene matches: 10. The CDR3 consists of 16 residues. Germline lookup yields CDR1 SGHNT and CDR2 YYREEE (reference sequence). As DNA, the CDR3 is TGTGCCAGCAGCCGGGGTCGGGGACTACCCACAGATACGCAGTATTTT. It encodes CASSRGRGLPTDTQYF.

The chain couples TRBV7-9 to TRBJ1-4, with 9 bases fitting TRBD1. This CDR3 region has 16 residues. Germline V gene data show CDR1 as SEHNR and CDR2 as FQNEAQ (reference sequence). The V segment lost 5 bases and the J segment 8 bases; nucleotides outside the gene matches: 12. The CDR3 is CASSLGLGTGYEKLFF. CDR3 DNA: TGTGCCAGCAGCCTAGGTCTGGGGACAGGGTACGAAAAACTGTTTTTT.

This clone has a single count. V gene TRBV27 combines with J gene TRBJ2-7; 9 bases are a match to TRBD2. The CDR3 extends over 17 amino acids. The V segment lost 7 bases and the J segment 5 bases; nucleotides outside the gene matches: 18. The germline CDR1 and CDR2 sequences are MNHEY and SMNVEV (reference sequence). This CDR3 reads CASTPWSGGPLVDEQYF. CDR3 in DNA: TGTGCCAGCACCCCATGGAGCGGGGGGCCGTTGGTGGACGAGCAGTACTTC.

The CDR3 DNA is TGTGCCAGCAGTGAGGGCCAGATATCACCCCTCCACTTT. Amino acids: CASSEGQISPLHF. This chain uses TRBV6-1 with TRBJ1-6; D ambiguous. The V end lost 3 bases, the J end lost 10 bases, and 10 bases lay between the germline ends. The CDR3 is 13 residues long. CDR1 MNHNS and CDR2 SASEGT come from the germline V gene.

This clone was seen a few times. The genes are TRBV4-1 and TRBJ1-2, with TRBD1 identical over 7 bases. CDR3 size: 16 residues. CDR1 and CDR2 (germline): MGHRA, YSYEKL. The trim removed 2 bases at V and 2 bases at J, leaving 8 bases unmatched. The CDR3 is CASSQLGTDENYGYTF. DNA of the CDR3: TGCGCCAGCAGCCAACTCGGGACAGACGAAAACTATGGCTACACCTTC.

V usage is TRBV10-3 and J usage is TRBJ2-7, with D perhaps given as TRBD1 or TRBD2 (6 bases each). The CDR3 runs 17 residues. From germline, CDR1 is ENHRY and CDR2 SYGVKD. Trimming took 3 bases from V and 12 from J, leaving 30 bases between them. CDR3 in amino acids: CAISDWGSAGARGRWYF. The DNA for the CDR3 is TGTGCCATCAGTGATTGGGGGTCTGCAGGGGCAAGGGGGAGGTGGTACTTC.

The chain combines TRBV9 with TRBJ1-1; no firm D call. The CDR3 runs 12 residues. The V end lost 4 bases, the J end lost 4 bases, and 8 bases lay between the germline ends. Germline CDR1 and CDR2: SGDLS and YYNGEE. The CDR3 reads CASSPDGTEAFF. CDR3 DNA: TGTGCCAGCAGCCCGGACGGCACTGAAGCTTTCTTT.